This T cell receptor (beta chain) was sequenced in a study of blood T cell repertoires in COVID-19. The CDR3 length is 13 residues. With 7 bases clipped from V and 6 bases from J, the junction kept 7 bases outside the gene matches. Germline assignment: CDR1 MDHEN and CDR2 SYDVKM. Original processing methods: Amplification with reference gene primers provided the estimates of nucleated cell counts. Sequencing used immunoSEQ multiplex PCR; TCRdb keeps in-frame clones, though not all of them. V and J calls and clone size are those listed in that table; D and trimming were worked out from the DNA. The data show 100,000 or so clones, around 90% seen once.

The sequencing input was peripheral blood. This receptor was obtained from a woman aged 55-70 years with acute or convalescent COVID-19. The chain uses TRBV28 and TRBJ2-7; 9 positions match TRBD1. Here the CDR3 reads CASIGQGSSEQYF. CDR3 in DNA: TGTGCCAGCATAGGACAGGGGAGTAGCGAGCAGTACTTC.